This T cell receptor (beta chain) was identified during a study of T cells in Graves' hyperthyroidism and ophthalmopathy. Whole-study findings and limits: A median around 6 months before onset, the model predicted ophthalmopathy.

Patients between 18 and 65 years old had hyperthyroidism, newly diagnosed and lasting under 2 months. The diagnoses drew upon clinical symptoms, serum thyroxine and TRAb, thyroid ultrasound and orbital computed tomography. This clonotype was recorded many times. Its matching antigen is unknown. RNA transcripts were the template for amplifying TCR beta CDR3 regions. HTBI primers were the set used in a first-round RT-PCR of the TCR CDR3. TCRdb reprocessed the multiplex PCR reads via MiXCR and lists one record per CDR3 protein. The data show hundreds of thousands of distinct CDR3 sequences, roughly 14% seen once. The V segment lost 3 bases and the J segment 4 bases; nucleotides outside the gene matches: 4. Germline CDR1 reads LGHDT; CDR2 reads YNNKEL (reference sequence). The CDR3 runs to 14 residues.

Sample: blood. This receptor was taken from a woman aged 18-29 years with Graves' hyperthyroidism. This chain uses TRBV3-1 with TRBJ1-2, with 8 bases lining up with TRBD1. The CDR3 sequence is CASSHDGTGYGYTF. CDR3 nucleotides: TGTGCCAGCAGCCATGACGGGACAGGCTATGGCTACACCTTC.